This T cell receptor (beta chain) was retrieved from a study of T cells in localized non-small cell lung cancer. Study-level findings and limits: Heterogeneity remains possible, as sequencing covered one tumor region only. The study found T cell clonality highest in uninvolved adjacent lung, above tumor. Appearances in adjacent lung were noted for a median approximately 50 of the top 100 tumor clones.

By frequency in the sample, this clone is medium-sized (0.01 to 0.1%). Its antigen is unknown. The assay was immunoSEQ multiplex PCR, and TCRdb's table has in-frame clones only and misses some. The profile shows some 2,600 clones, 25% to 30% of them singletons. Germline V gene sequence: CDR1 SGHNT, CDR2 YENEEA. The CDR3 has 14 amino acids. V shed 6 bases and J shed 4 bases, with 15 bases lying between them. The sequencing here drew on lung tumor tissue, taken before any cancer treatment. The V call is TRBV11-3, the J call TRBJ1-1; D is possibly TRBD1 (5 bases). This clonotype was obtained from a man aged 18-55 years with stage I lung adenocarcinoma. Here the CDR3 reads CASRSGGGPTEAFF. The DNA of the CDR3 is TGTGCCAGCAGATCCGGGGGTGGGCCCACTGAAGCTTTCTTT.